In this sample, the clone carrying this TCR beta chain turned up once. Its antigen is not known. PCR involved 60 Vbeta and 13 Jbeta primers. As handled by the study authors: In a later analysis, of 80 million to 90 million unique beta chains, roughly 11 million appeared in at least two donors. Using immunoSEQ multiplex PCR, the repertoire was profiled, and TCRdb retains in-frame clones only, with some absent. Clone size and V and J calls were adopted from that table, with D and trimming inferred from the DNA. The data contain more than 80,000 clones, about 85% of them singletons. In germline, CDR1 is LNHNV, CDR2 YYDKDF (reference sequence). This CDR3 comprises 15 residues. Unmatched junction bases numbered 5, after V lost 1 base and J lost 3 bases. It was healthy bone marrow donors who served as donors. At the time of sampling, donors were nominally healthy, though unrecorded immune exposures were likely.

This entry belongs to a study of cytomegalovirus exposure and HLA in healthy donors. General study points: Fewer N-insertions than the roughly 700-donor mean were reportedly shown by an Asian-associated ancestry cluster in a later analysis.

This clonotype was obtained from a girl aged 2 to 9 in good health and CMV-seropositive. V is TRBV15 and J is TRBJ2-7; 8 nucleotides match TRBD1. The specimen sequenced was PBMCs. Here the CDR3 reads CATSRATGGNYEQYF. The CDR3 bases are TGTGCCACCAGCAGAGCAACAGGGGGTAACTACGAGCAGTACTTC.